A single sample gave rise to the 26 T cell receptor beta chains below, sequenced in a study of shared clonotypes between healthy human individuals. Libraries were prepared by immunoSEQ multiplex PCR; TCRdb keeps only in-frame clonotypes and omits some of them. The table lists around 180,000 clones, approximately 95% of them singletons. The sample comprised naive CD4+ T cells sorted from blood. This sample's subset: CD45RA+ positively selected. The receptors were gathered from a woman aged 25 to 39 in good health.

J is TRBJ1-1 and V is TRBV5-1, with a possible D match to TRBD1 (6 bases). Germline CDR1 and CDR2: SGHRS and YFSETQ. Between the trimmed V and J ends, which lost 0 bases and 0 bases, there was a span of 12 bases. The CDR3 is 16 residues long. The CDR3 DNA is TGCGCCAGCAGCTTGGATCCACAGGGTATGAACACTGAAGCTTTCTTT. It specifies CASSLDPQGMNTEAFF.

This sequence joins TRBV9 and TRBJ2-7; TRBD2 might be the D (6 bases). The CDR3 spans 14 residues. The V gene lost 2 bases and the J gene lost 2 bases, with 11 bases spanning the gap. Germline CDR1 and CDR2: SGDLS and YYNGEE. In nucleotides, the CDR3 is TGTGCCAGCAGCGTCCGGGAGTCCCCCTACGAGCAGTACTTC. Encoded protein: CASSVRESPYEQYF.

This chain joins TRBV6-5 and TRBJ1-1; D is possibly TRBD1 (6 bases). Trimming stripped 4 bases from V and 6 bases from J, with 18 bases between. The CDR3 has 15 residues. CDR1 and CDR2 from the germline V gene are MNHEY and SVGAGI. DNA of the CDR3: TGTGCCAGCAGTTCCCAGGGGTTGGGTGGTTCTGAAGCTTTCTTT. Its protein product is CASSSQGLGGSEAFF.

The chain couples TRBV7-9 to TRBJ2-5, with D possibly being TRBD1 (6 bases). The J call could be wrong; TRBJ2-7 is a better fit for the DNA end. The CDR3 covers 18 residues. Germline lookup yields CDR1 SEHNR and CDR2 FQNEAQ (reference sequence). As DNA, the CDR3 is TGTGCCAGCAGCCCCTATACAGGGAACGTTTTCGGGGCCTACGAGCAGTACTTC. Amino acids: CASSPYTGNVFGAYEQYF.

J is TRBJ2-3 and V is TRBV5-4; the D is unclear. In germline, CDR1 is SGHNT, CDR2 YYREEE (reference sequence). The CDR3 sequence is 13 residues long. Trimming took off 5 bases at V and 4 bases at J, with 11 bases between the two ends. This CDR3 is CASRRSVPDTQYF. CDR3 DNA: TGTGCCAGCAGACGAAGCGTTCCAGATACGCAGTATTTT.

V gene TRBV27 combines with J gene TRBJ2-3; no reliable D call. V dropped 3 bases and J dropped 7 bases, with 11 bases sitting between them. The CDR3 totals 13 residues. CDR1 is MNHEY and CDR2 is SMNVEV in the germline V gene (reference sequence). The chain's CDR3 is CASSFVPPNTQYF. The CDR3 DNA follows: TGTGCCAGCAGTTTTGTGCCCCCTAATACGCAGTATTTT.

The CDR3 DNA follows: TGTGCCAGCAGCGACCGTAGTAGCGGGACTCTCCCCGGGGCCAACGTCCTGACTTTC. It codes for CASSDRSSGTLPGANVLTF. The chain is built from TRBV7-8 and TRBJ2-6, with TRBD2 matching over 8 bases. The CDR3 consists of 19 residues. With V trimmed by 5 bases and J by 4 bases, 16 bases remained unmatched. CDR1 and CDR2 from the germline V gene are SGHVS and FQNEAQ.

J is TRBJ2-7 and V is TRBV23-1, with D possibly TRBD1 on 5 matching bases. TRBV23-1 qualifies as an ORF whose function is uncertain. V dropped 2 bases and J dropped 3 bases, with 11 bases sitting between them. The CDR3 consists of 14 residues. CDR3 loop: CASSQRRTLYEQYF. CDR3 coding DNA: TGCGCCAGCAGTCAACGCAGGACACTCTACGAGCAGTACTTC.

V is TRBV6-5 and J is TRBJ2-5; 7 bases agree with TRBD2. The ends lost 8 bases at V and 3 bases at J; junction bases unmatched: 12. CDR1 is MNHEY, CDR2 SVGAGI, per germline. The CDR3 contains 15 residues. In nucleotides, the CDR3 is TGTGCCAGCCGTTCGTACGGGGGGAGAGAAGAGACCCAGTACTTC. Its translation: CASRSYGGREETQYF.

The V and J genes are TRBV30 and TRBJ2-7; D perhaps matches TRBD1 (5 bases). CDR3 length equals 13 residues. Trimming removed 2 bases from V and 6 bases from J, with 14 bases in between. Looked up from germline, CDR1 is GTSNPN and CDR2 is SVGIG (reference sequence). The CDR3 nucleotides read TGTGCCTGGAGTCAGCCTCGACAGTTCGAGCAGTACTTC. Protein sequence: CAWSQPRQFEQYF.

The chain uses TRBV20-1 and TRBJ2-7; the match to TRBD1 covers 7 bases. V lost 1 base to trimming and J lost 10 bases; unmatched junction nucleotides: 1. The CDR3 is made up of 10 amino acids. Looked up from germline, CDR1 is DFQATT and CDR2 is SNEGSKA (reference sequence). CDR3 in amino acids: CSARGTGQYF. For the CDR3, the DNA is TGCAGTGCTAGAGGGACAGGACAGTACTTC.

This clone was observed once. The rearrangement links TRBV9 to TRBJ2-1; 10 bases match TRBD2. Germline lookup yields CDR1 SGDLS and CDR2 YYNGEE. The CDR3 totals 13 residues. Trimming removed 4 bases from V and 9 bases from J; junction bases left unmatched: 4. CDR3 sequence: CASSSRLAGEQFF. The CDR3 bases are TGTGCCAGCAGCTCCCGACTAGCGGGTGAGCAGTTCTTC.

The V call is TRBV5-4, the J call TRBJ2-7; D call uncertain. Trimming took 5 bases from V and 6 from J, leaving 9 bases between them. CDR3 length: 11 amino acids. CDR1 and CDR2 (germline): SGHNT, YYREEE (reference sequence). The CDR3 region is CASSNSGEQYF. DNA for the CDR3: TGTGCCAGCAGTAACTCGGGCGAGCAGTACTTC. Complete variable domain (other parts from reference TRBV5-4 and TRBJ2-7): ETGVTQSPTHLIKTRGQQVTLRCSSQSGHNTVSWYQQALGQGPQFIFQYYREEENGRGNFPPRFSGLQFPNYSSELNVNALELDDSALYLCASSNSGEQYFGPGTRLTVT.

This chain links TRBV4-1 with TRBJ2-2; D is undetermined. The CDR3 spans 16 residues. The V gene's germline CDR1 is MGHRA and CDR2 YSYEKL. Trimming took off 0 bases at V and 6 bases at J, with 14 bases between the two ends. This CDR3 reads CASSQELSVSAGELFF. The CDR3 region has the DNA TGCGCCAGCAGCCAAGAATTATCGGTATCAGCCGGGGAGCTGTTTTTT.

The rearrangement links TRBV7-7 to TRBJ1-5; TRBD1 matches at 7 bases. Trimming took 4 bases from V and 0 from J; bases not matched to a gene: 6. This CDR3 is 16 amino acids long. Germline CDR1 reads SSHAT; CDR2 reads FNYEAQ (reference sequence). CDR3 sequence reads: CASSSVHRGSNQPQHF. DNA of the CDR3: TGTGCCAGCAGCTCCGTTCACAGGGGTAGCAATCAGCCCCAGCATTTT.

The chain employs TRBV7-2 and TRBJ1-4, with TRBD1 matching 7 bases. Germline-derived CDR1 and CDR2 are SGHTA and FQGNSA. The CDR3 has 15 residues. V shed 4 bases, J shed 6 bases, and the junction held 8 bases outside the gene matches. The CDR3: CASSSQTGNDEKLFF. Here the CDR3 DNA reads TGTGCCAGCAGCTCCCAGACAGGGAACGATGAAAAACTGTTTTTT.

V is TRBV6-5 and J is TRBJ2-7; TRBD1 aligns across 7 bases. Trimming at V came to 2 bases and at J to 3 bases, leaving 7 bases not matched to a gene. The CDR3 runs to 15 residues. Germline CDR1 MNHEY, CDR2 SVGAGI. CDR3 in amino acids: CASSYDGDSYYEQYF. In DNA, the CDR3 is TGTGCCAGCAGTTACGACGGGGACAGCTACTACGAGCAGTACTTC.

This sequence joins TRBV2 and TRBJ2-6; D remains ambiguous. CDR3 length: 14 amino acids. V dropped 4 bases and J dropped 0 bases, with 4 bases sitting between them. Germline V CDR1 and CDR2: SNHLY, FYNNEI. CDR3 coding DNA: TGTGCCAGCAGTGCCGGCTCTGGGGCCAACGTCCTGACTTTC. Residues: CASSAGSGANVLTF.

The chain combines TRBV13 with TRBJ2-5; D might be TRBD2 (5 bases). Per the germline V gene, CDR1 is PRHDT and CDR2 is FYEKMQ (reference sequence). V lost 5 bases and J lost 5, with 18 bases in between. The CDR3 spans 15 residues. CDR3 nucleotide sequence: TGTGCCAGCAGCATAATCCCCGGGGTGGGGGAGACCCAGTACTTC. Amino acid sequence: CASSIIPGVGETQYF.

The CDR3 bases are TGCGCCAGCAGCCCACTATCTTTTCGGACTAGCGGGAAAATTGAGCAGTTCTTC. It translates to CASSPLSFRTSGKIEQFF. This chain links TRBV5-1 with TRBJ2-1; 12 bases line up with TRBD2. This CDR3 has 18 amino acids. Germline-derived CDR1 and CDR2 are SGHRS and YFSETQ. V lost 4 bases, J lost 9 bases, and 17 bases stayed unmatched.

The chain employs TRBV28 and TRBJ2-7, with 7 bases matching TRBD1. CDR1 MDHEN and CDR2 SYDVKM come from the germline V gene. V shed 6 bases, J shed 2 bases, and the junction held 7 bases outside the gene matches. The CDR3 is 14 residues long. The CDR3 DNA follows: TGTGCCAGCAGGATGTGGGACAGCACCTACGAGCAGTACTTC. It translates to CASRMWDSTYEQYF.

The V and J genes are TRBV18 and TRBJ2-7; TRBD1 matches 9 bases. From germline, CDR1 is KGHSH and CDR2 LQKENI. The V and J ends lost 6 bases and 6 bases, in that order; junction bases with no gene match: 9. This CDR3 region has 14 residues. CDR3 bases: TGTGCCAGCTCGCGCGGACAGGGGAGCATCGAGCAGTACTTC. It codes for CASSRGQGSIEQYF.

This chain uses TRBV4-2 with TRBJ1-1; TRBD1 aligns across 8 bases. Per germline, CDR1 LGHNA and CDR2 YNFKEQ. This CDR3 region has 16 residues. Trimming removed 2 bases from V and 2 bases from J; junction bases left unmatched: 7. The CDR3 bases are TGTGCCAGCAGCCAAAACGGTGGGACAGGTAACACTGAAGCTTTCTTT. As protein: CASSQNGGTGNTEAFF.

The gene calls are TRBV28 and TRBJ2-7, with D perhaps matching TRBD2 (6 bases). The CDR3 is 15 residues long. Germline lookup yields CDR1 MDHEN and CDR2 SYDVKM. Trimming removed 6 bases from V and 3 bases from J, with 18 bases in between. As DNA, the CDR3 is TGTGCCAGCAGCCCTCAAGCGGGTGTAGGCTACGAGCAGTACTTC. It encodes CASSPQAGVGYEQYF.

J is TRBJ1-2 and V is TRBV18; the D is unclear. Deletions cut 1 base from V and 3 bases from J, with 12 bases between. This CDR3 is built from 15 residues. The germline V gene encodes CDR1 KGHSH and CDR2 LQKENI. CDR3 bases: TGTGCCAGCTCACCACTTCCCGGGGATCACTATGGCTACACCTTC. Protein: CASSPLPGDHYGYTF.

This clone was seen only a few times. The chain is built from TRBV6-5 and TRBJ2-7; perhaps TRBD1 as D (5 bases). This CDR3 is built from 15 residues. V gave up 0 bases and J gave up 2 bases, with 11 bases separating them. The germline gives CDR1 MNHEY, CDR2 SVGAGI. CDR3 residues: CASSYSSDTTYEQYF. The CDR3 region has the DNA TGTGCCAGCAGTTACTCGTCGGACACGACCTACGAGCAGTACTTC.